Listed below are T cell receptor beta chains from one sample, sequenced in a study of Ad26.COV2.S vaccination and SARS-CoV-2 variants. Sequencing was performed with immunoSEQ multiplex PCR; in TCRdb, only in-frame clones are kept and a portion is missing. Seen here are 180,000 or so clones, around 85% observed once, and the top ten hold about 5.5%. Sequencing used peripheral blood, obtained after recovery from COVID-19. These receptors were collected from a human donor who had recovered from COVID-19. CDR3s include the opening cysteine and the closing phenylalanine or tryptophan. Fields, in order: D gene, J gene, V gene, clone size, CDR3 DNA, CDR3 protein. A D gene is named only where the DNA matches it firmly. Size values are once, few and many counts, or a class for expanded clones, and some rows have none.

d_call: -
j_call: TRBJ2-7
v_call: TRBV18
clone_size: few
cdr3_nt: TGTGCCAGCTCACCAAAGGAGGGCGAGCAGTACTTC
cdr3_aa: CASSPKEGEQYF

d_call: -
j_call: TRBJ2-7
v_call: TRBV5-1
clone_size: -
cdr3_nt: TGCGCCAGCAGCTTGGCCGGCGGGGACTACGAGCAGTACTTC
cdr3_aa: CASSLAGGDYEQYF

d_call: -
j_call: TRBJ2-7
v_call: TRBV27
clone_size: once
cdr3_nt: TGTGCCAGCAGTTTAGGAGGGGCGGCCTACGAGCAGTACTTC
cdr3_aa: CASSLGGAAYEQYF

d_call: -
j_call: TRBJ2-6
v_call: TRBV25-1
clone_size: -
cdr3_nt: TGTGCCAGCAGCGCAGGGGCTGGGGCCAACGTCCTGACTTTC
cdr3_aa: CASSAGAGANVLTF

d_call: TRBD2
j_call: TRBJ2-2
v_call: TRBV7-6
clone_size: -
cdr3_nt: TGTGCCAGCAGCTTAGTGAGCGGGGGGGCGTCCGGGGAGCTGTTTTTT
cdr3_aa: CASSLVSGGASGELFF

d_call: TRBD2
j_call: TRBJ2-7
v_call: TRBV13
clone_size: once
cdr3_nt: TGTGCCAGCAGCTGGGGACTAGCGGAATACGAGCAGTACTTC
cdr3_aa: CASSWGLAEYEQYF

d_call: TRBD2
j_call: TRBJ2-7
v_call: TRBV4-1
clone_size: few
cdr3_nt: TGCGCCAGCAGCCAAGTACGGGGGGACTCCTACGAGCAGTACTTC
cdr3_aa: CASSQVRGDSYEQYF

d_call: TRBD2
j_call: TRBJ2-1
v_call: TRBV10-3
clone_size: -
cdr3_nt: TGTGCCATCAGAAAGCAACTAGCGGCTCGTAATGAGCAGTTCTTC
cdr3_aa: CAIRKQLAARNEQFF

d_call: TRBD1
j_call: TRBJ2-7
v_call: TRBV10-1
clone_size: -
cdr3_nt: TGCGCCACCTCGGGACAGGGGGCGAGCGAGCAGTACTTC
cdr3_aa: CATSGQGASEQYF

d_call: -
j_call: TRBJ1-1
v_call: TRBV19
clone_size: -
cdr3_nt: TGTGCCAGTAGCCCGTTGCGGGGGTCGAACACTGAAGCTTTCTTT
cdr3_aa: CASSPLRGSNTEAFF

d_call: -
j_call: TRBJ1-1
v_call: TRBV18
clone_size: -
cdr3_nt: TGTGCCAGCACCCCCGGGGACACTGAAGCTTTCTTT
cdr3_aa: CASTPGDTEAFF

d_call: -
j_call: TRBJ2-7
v_call: TRBV28
clone_size: -
cdr3_nt: TGTGCCAGCAAGGTAGGAACCTACGAGCAGTACTTC
cdr3_aa: CASKVGTYEQYF

d_call: TRBD1
j_call: TRBJ2-3
v_call: TRBV11-3
clone_size: -
cdr3_nt: TGTGCCAGCAGCCTCACCTCCCCAGGGGGAGCGAGAGATACGCAGTATTTT
cdr3_aa: CASSLTSPGGARDTQYF

d_call: TRBD1
j_call: TRBJ2-4
v_call: TRBV7-2
clone_size: -
cdr3_nt: TGTGCCAGCAGCTTAGGGGGCGGACAGGGGCTTCTCCGTATTCAGTACTTC
cdr3_aa: CASSLGGGQGLLRIQYF

d_call: -
j_call: TRBJ1-5
v_call: TRBV5-6
clone_size: -
cdr3_nt: TGTGCCAGCAGCTTGGGACAGAGCAATCAGCCCCAGCATTTT
cdr3_aa: CASSLGQSNQPQHF

d_call: TRBD1
j_call: TRBJ1-2
v_call: TRBV29-1
clone_size: -
cdr3_nt: TGCAGCGACCTACAGGGGGCTGACTATGGCTACACCTTC
cdr3_aa: CSDLQGADYGYTF

d_call: TRBD2
j_call: TRBJ2-3
v_call: TRBV10-3
clone_size: -
cdr3_nt: TGTGCCATCCAGGTAGCGGGTAGAGCCCACACAGATACGCAGTATTTT
cdr3_aa: CAIQVAGRAHTDTQYF

d_call: -
j_call: TRBJ1-1
v_call: TRBV2
clone_size: once
cdr3_nt: TGTGCCAGCAGTGAGGACAGAAACACTGAAGCTTTCTTT
cdr3_aa: CASSEDRNTEAFF

d_call: -
j_call: TRBJ2-1
v_call: TRBV4-1
clone_size: -
cdr3_nt: TGCGCCAGCAGCCAAGTAGCATTAAATGAGCAGTTCTTC
cdr3_aa: CASSQVALNEQFF

d_call: TRBD1
j_call: TRBJ2-3
v_call: TRBV6-5
clone_size: -
cdr3_nt: TGTGCCAGCAGCTTAGACAGGGGGGGAACAGATACGCAGTATTTT
cdr3_aa: CASSLDRGGTDTQYF

d_call: -
j_call: TRBJ2-1
v_call: TRBV19
clone_size: -
cdr3_nt: TGTGCCAGTAGTATTGGGACTGGTTCCTACAATGAGCAGTTCTTC
cdr3_aa: CASSIGTGSYNEQFF

d_call: -
j_call: TRBJ2-5
v_call: TRBV9
clone_size: -
cdr3_nt: TGTGCCAGCAGCCCCCTAACAGGGTCGGGGGAGACCCAGTACTTC
cdr3_aa: CASSPLTGSGETQYF

d_call: TRBD1
j_call: TRBJ1-2
v_call: TRBV20-1
clone_size: -
cdr3_nt: TGCAGAGAGTTCGGGACAGGAGTCTTC
cdr3_aa: CREFGTGVF

d_call: TRBD1
j_call: TRBJ2-5
v_call: TRBV5-6
clone_size: -
cdr3_nt: TGTGCCAGCAGCCTACAGGGGGCTCTAGAGACCCAGTACTTC
cdr3_aa: CASSLQGALETQYF

d_call: TRBD2
j_call: TRBJ2-1
v_call: TRBV6-1
clone_size: -
cdr3_nt: TGTGCCAGCAGTGAAAAGGCTAGCGGGATGAATGAGCAGTTCTTC
cdr3_aa: CASSEKASGMNEQFF

d_call: TRBD2
j_call: TRBJ2-1
v_call: TRBV19
clone_size: -
cdr3_nt: TGTGCCAGTAGTCCCACGACTAGCCCGAAGATATACAATGAGCAGTTCTTC
cdr3_aa: CASSPTTSPKIYNEQFF

d_call: -
j_call: TRBJ2-1
v_call: TRBV11-1
clone_size: -
cdr3_nt: TGTGCCAGCAGCTTAAGCAATGAGCAGTTCTTC
cdr3_aa: CASSLSNEQFF

d_call: -
j_call: TRBJ1-5
v_call: TRBV5-5
clone_size: -
cdr3_nt: TGTGCCAGCAGCTTGGGGGGTAGCAATCAGCCCCAGCATTTT
cdr3_aa: CASSLGGSNQPQHF

d_call: -
j_call: TRBJ1-2
v_call: TRBV13
clone_size: -
cdr3_nt: TGTGCCAGCAGCTTGGGCTCCACAGGGACACTTTATGGCTACACCTTC
cdr3_aa: CASSLGSTGTLYGYTF

d_call: TRBD2
j_call: TRBJ2-1
v_call: TRBV5-1
clone_size: -
cdr3_nt: TGCGCCAGCAGCTCGGGACTAGAGTACAATGAGCAGTTCTTC
cdr3_aa: CASSSGLEYNEQFF

d_call: -
j_call: TRBJ1-5
v_call: TRBV4-2
clone_size: -
cdr3_nt: TGTGCCAGCAGCCAAGATCTGGGGACAAATCAGCCCCAGCATTTT
cdr3_aa: CASSQDLGTNQPQHF

d_call: -
j_call: TRBJ1-6
v_call: TRBV7-3
clone_size: -
cdr3_nt: TGTGCCAGCAGCTTAATGGGGGCTGGTAATTCACCCCTCCACTTT
cdr3_aa: CASSLMGAGNSPLHF

d_call: -
j_call: TRBJ1-2
v_call: TRBV11-2
clone_size: -
cdr3_nt: TGTGCCAGCAGCCCGGGTCTTAACTATGGCTACACCTTC
cdr3_aa: CASSPGLNYGYTF

d_call: -
j_call: TRBJ2-5
v_call: TRBV24-1
clone_size: -
cdr3_nt: TGTGCCACCAGTCAGTACCAAGAGACCCAGTACTTC
cdr3_aa: CATSQYQETQYF

d_call: -
j_call: TRBJ1-1
v_call: TRBV19
clone_size: -
cdr3_nt: TGTGCCAGTAGGTCGGGGCTTAACACTGAAGCTTTCTTT
cdr3_aa: CASRSGLNTEAFF

d_call: -
j_call: TRBJ1-3
v_call: TRBV19
clone_size: -
cdr3_nt: TGTGCCAGTAGTGAAGGGGAGCCTGCCCCTGGAAACACCATATATTTT
cdr3_aa: CASSEGEPAPGNTIYF

d_call: TRBD1
j_call: TRBJ1-4
v_call: TRBV4-2
clone_size: -
cdr3_nt: TGTGCCAGCAGCCCCTTCCATCGACAGGGGGAGTATAATGAAAAACTGTTTTTT
cdr3_aa: CASSPFHRQGEYNEKLFF

d_call: TRBD2
j_call: TRBJ2-5
v_call: TRBV6-5
clone_size: -
cdr3_nt: TGTGCCAGCAAGGGGACTAGCGGGAGGGGGGAGACCCAGTACTTC
cdr3_aa: CASKGTSGRGETQYF

d_call: -
j_call: TRBJ1-1
v_call: TRBV7-8
clone_size: -
cdr3_nt: TGTGCCAGCAGCAGGACAGCCTTGAACACTGAAGCTTTCTTT
cdr3_aa: CASSRTALNTEAFF

d_call: -
j_call: TRBJ2-7
v_call: TRBV9
clone_size: -
cdr3_nt: TGTGCCAGCAGCGAAAGTGGGGGCTACGAGCAGTACTTC
cdr3_aa: CASSESGGYEQYF

d_call: -
j_call: TRBJ1-3
v_call: TRBV28
clone_size: few
cdr3_nt: TGTGCCAGCCGCTCGGGGGGAGTCACTGGAAACACCATATATTTT
cdr3_aa: CASRSGGVTGNTIYF

d_call: -
j_call: TRBJ2-1
v_call: TRBV21-1
clone_size: -
cdr3_nt: TGTGCCAGCAGCCAGGGGACTAGCAATGAGCAGTTCTTC
cdr3_aa: CASSQGTSNEQFF

d_call: -
j_call: TRBJ1-1
v_call: TRBV6-2/TRBV6-3
clone_size: -
cdr3_nt: -
cdr3_aa: CASSYSDTLGTEAFF

d_call: TRBD2
j_call: TRBJ2-7
v_call: TRBV4-1
clone_size: -
cdr3_nt: TGCGCCAGCAGCCGAGTACTAGCGGGGGACTCCTACGAGCAGTACTTC
cdr3_aa: CASSRVLAGDSYEQYF

d_call: -
j_call: TRBJ2-3
v_call: TRBV11-2
clone_size: once
cdr3_nt: TGTGCCAGCATTCCCAGCTCTCGCACAGATACGCAGTATTTT
cdr3_aa: CASIPSSRTDTQYF

d_call: TRBD2
j_call: TRBJ2-7
v_call: TRBV5-4
clone_size: once
cdr3_nt: TGTGCCAGCAGCTCCGGACTAGCGGGTGACGAGCAGTACTTC
cdr3_aa: CASSSGLAGDEQYF

d_call: TRBD1
j_call: TRBJ1-2
v_call: TRBV6-5
clone_size: -
cdr3_nt: TGTGCCAGCAGCCACGACAGGGCCCACTATGGCTACACCTTC
cdr3_aa: CASSHDRAHYGYTF

d_call: TRBD1
j_call: TRBJ1-2
v_call: TRBV7-9
clone_size: -
cdr3_nt: TGTGCCAGCAGCCCCGGACAGGTTTATTATGGCTACACCTTC
cdr3_aa: CASSPGQVYYGYTF

d_call: TRBD1
j_call: TRBJ2-7
v_call: TRBV6-6
clone_size: -
cdr3_nt: TGTGCCAGCAGCCGAACAGGGGTCGAGCAGTACTTC
cdr3_aa: CASSRTGVEQYF

d_call: -
j_call: TRBJ1-1
v_call: TRBV2
clone_size: -
cdr3_nt: TGTGCCAGCAGTGGGGGGGGGACTGAAGCTTTCTTT
cdr3_aa: CASSGGGTEAFF

d_call: TRBD1
j_call: TRBJ1-6
v_call: TRBV5-4
clone_size: -
cdr3_nt: TGTGCCAGTGGGACAGGGAGCCCGGGTTCACCCCTCCACTTT
cdr3_aa: CASGTGSPGSPLHF

d_call: TRBD1
j_call: TRBJ1-1
v_call: TRBV12-3/TRBV12-4
clone_size: -
cdr3_nt: TGTGCCAGCAGCCGACAGGGGAGGACTGAAGCTTTCTTT
cdr3_aa: CASSRQGRTEAFF

d_call: -
j_call: TRBJ2-1
v_call: TRBV9
clone_size: -
cdr3_nt: TGTGCCAGCAGCGCGCCCGGGACCGCTGGTCGGGGTGAGCAGTTCTTC
cdr3_aa: CASSAPGTAGRGEQFF

d_call: TRBD2
j_call: TRBJ2-3
v_call: TRBV5-1
clone_size: -
cdr3_nt: TGCGCCAGCAGCCAGAGCGGGGTCCCAGATACGCAGTATTTT
cdr3_aa: CASSQSGVPDTQYF

d_call: -
j_call: TRBJ1-2
v_call: TRBV5-8
clone_size: few
cdr3_nt: TGTGCCAGCAGCGGAAGACAGGGCTACACCTTC
cdr3_aa: CASSGRQGYTF

d_call: -
j_call: TRBJ1-5
v_call: TRBV7-2
clone_size: -
cdr3_nt: TGTGCCAGCAGCTTCCACAAAAATCAGCCCCAGCATTTT
cdr3_aa: CASSFHKNQPQHF

d_call: -
j_call: TRBJ1-5
v_call: TRBV29-1
clone_size: -
cdr3_nt: TGCAGCGTTTTTACAGCCAATCAGCCCCAGCATTTT
cdr3_aa: CSVFTANQPQHF